This is a list of T cell receptor beta chains from one sample in a study of early T cells in non-severe SARS-CoV-2 infection. From the 5' RACE reads, TCRdb called clonotypes with MiXCR, one entry per CDR3 protein. The sample consists of around 23,000 distinct CDR3 sequences, about 5.6% of them appearing once. Sequenced material: whole blood. Receptors were obtained from an adult who was a healthcare worker with PCR-confirmed SARS-CoV-2 infection or an uninfected control (not recorded which). Both conserved end residues are part of each CDR3. Each record gives: J gene, V gene, clone size, D gene, CDR3 length, CDR3 DNA, CDR3 protein. The D gene is left open where the match is weak. Clone size appears in some rows only: once, few, many, or a class for an expanded clone.

TRBJ1-2	TRBV7-9	-	-	14	TGTGCCAGCAGCTTAGGTTTCGGGCAGTATGGCTACACCTTC	CASSLGFGQYGYTF
TRBJ1-4	TRBV29-1	few	TRBD1	12	TGCAGCGCACGGACAGGGGGGGAAAAACTGTTTTTT	CSARTGGEKLFF
TRBJ2-1	TRBV11-2	many	-	14	TGTGCCAGCAGCTTACAGACAGGATACAATGAGCAGTTCTTC	CASSLQTGYNEQFF
TRBJ2-1	TRBV30	many	TRBD2	14	TGTGCCTGGAGAAAGCGGGAGGGCCGCAATGAGCAGTTCTTC	CAWRKREGRNEQFF
TRBJ2-1	TRBV20-1	many	TRBD2	15	TGCAGTGCCGTACTAGCGCCGAGCTCCTACAATGAGCAGTTCTTC	CSAVLAPSSYNEQFF
TRBJ1-1	TRBV11-2	large	-	14	TGTGCCAGCAGCTTTACAGGGTCGGTATCTGAAGCTTTCTTT	CASSFTGSVSEAFF
TRBJ2-1	TRBV29-1	medium-sized	TRBD2	10	TGCAGCGCCTACGGGACTAAGCAGTTCTTC	CSAYGTKQFF
TRBJ2-1	TRBV29-1	many	TRBD2	15	TGCAGCGTCGAAGGACTAGCGGGAATATACAATGAGCAGTTCTTC	CSVEGLAGIYNEQFF
TRBJ1-2	TRBV7-9	many	-	14	TGTGCCAGCAGCTTAGTGTTGGGGCAAATGGGCTACACCTTC	CASSLVLGQMGYTF
TRBJ2-2	TRBV5-1	many	TRBD2	18	TGCGCCAGCAGCTTGGCCGTCAGGCCTAGCGGGAAGCACGGGGAGCTGTTTTTT	CASSLAVRPSGKHGELFF
TRBJ1-2	TRBV5-4	-	TRBD1	16	TGTGCCAGCAGCTTGTGGCGACAGGGGGGAAACTATGGCTACACCTTC	CASSLWRQGGNYGYTF
TRBJ1-5	TRBV9	many	-	14	TGTGCCAGCAGCGTGGACAGCCGCAATCAGCCCCAGCATTTT	CASSVDSRNQPQHF
TRBJ1-2	TRBV7-3	-	-	14	TGTGCCAGCAGCCCCGGGCTGACACGCTATGGCTACACCTTC	CASSPGLTRYGYTF
TRBJ2-1	TRBV20-1	many	TRBD2	14	TGCAGTGCTACCTATAGCGGGAAAGACAATGAGCAGTTCTTC	CSATYSGKDNEQFF
TRBJ1-6	TRBV4-3	many	-	14	TGCGCCAGCAGCCAAGAGGCGGGTTCTTCACCCCTCCACTTT	CASSQEAGSSPLHF
TRBJ1-2	TRBV12-3/TRBV12-4	many	-	13	TGTGCCAGCAGGAAAGGACAAAGCTATGGCTACACCTTC	CASRKGQSYGYTF
TRBJ2-5	TRBV20-1	many	-	14	TGCAGGGCCGAGACCTCCAGGAGTCAAGAGACCCAGTACTTC	CRAETSRSQETQYF
TRBJ1-5	TRBV7-2	-	TRBD1	15	TGTGCCAGCAGCCTGGAACAGGGGACTTATCAGCCCCAGCATTTT	CASSLEQGTYQPQHF
TRBJ1-6	TRBV7-2	many	-	15	TGTGCCAGCAGCTTAGATCAGGGGAGGAATTCACCCCTCCACTTT	CASSLDQGRNSPLHF
TRBJ1-2	TRBV20-1	many	-	12	TGCAGTGCTAGTTCCGGGGGCTATGGCTACACCTTC	CSASSGGYGYTF